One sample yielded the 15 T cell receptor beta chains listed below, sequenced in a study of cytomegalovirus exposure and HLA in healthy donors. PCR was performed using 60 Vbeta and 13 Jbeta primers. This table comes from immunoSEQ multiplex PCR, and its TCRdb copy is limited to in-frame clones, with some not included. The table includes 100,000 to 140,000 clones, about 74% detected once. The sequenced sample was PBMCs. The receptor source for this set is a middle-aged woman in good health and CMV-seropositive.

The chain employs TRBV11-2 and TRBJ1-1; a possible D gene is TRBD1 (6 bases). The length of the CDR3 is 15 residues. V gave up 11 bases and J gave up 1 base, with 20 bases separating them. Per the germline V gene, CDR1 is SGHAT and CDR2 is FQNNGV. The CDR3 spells CAGGALDRPNTEAFF. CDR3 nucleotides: TGTGCCGGAGGTGCGTTGGACAGACCGAACACTGAAGCTTTCTTT. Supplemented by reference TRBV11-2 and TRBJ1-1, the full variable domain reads EAGVAQSPRYKIIEKRQSVAFWCNPISGHATLYWYQQILGQGPKLLIQFQNNGVVDDSQLPKDRFSAERLKGVDSTLKIQPAKLEDSAVYLCAGGALDRPNTEAFFGQGTRLTVV.

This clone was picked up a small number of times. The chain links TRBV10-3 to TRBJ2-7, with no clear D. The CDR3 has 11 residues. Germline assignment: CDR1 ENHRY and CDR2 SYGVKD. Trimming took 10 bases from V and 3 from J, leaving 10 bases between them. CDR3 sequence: CATRDYYEQYF. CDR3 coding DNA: TGTGCCACGAGAGATTACTACGAGCAGTACTTC.

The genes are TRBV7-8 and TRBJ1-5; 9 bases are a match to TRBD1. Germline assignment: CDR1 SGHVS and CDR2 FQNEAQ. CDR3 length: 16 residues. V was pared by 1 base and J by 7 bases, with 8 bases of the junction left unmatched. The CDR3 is CASSLGGDRVGQPQHF. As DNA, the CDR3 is TGTGCCAGCAGCTTAGGGGGGGACAGGGTAGGACAGCCCCAGCATTTT.

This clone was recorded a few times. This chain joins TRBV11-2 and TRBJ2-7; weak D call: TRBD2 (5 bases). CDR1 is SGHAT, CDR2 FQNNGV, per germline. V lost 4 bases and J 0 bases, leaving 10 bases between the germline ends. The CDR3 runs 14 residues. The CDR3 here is CASSSAASSYEQYF. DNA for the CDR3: TGTGCCAGCAGCTCAGCGGCATCCTCCTACGAGCAGTACTTC. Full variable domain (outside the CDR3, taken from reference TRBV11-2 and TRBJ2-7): EAGVAQSPRYKIIEKRQSVAFWCNPISGHATLYWYQQILGQGPKLLIQFQNNGVVDDSQLPKDRFSAERLKGVDSTLKIQPAKLEDSAVYLCASSSAASSYEQYFGPGTRLTVT.

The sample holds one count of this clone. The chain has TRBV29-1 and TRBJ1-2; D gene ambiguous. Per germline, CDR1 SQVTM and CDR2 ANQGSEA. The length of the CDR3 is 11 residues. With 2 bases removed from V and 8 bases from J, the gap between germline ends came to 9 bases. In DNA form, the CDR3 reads TGCAGCGTTGAATATTTGGCCGGCTACACCTTC. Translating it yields CSVEYLAGYTF.

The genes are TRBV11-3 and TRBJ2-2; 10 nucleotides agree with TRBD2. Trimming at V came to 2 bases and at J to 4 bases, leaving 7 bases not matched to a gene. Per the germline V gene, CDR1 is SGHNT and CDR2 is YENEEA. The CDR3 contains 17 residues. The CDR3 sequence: CASSLQAGGQGTGELFF. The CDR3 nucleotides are TGTGCCAGCAGCTTACAAGCGGGGGGGCAGGGCACCGGGGAGCTGTTTTTT.

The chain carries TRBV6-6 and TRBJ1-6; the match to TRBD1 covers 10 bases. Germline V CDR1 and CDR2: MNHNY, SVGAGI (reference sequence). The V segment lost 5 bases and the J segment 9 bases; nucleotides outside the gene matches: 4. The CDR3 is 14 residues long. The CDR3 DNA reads TGTGCCAGCAGTAACCGGGACAGGGGTTCACCCCTCCACTTT. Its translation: CASSNRDRGSPLHF.

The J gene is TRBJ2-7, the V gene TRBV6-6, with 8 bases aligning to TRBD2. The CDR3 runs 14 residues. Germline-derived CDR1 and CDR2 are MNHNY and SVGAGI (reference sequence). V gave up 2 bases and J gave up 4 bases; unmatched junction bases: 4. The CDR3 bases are TGTGCCAGCAGTTACCGGGGGGGAGGGTACGAGCAGTACTTC. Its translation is CASSYRGGGYEQYF.

Here the CDR3 DNA reads TGTGCCAGCAGTGGGGACACCTCCCTCTATGGCTACACCTTC. It is translated as CASSGDTSLYGYTF. The chain recombines TRBV6-6 with TRBJ1-2, with a weak D call TRBD1 (6 bases). CDR3 length equals 14 residues. The V gene lost 5 bases and the J gene lost 4 bases, with 14 bases spanning the gap. Germline CDR1 reads MNHNY; CDR2 reads SVGAGI (reference sequence).

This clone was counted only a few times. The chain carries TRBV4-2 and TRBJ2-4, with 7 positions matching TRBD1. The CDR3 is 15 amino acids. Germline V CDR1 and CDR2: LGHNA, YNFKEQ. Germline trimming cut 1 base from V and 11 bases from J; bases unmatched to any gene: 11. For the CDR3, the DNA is TGTGCCAGCAGCCAAGGAAGGGACAGCACATTCCTTCAGTACTTC. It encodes CASSQGRDSTFLQYF.

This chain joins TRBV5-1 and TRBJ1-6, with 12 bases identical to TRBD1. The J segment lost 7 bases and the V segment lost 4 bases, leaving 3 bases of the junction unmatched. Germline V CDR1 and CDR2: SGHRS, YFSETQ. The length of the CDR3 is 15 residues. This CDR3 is CASSAGQGANSPLHF. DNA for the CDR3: TGCGCCAGCAGCGCGGGACAGGGGGCAAATTCACCCCTCCACTTT.

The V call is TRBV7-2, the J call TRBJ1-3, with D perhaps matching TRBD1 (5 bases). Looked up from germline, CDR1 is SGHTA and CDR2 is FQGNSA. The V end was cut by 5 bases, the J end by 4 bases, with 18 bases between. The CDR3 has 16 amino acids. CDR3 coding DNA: TGTGCCAGCAGCAGGGAGGGGACTTTGCCGGGAAACACCATATATTTT. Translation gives CASSREGTLPGNTIYF.

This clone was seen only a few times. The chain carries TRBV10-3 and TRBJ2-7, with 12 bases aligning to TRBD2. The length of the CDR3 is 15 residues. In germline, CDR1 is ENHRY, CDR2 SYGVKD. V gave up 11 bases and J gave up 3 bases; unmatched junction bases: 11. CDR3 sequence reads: CAVGAGTSGFYEQYF. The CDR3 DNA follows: TGTGCCGTAGGAGCCGGGACTAGCGGGTTCTACGAGCAGTACTTC.

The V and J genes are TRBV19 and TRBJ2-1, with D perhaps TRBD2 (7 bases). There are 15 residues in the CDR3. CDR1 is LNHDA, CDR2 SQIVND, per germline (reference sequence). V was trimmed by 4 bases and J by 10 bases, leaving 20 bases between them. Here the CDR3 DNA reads TGTGCCAGTAGTACCGTGGGGGGGGCGGGTTCGGAGCAGTTCTTC. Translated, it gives CASSTVGGAGSEQFF.

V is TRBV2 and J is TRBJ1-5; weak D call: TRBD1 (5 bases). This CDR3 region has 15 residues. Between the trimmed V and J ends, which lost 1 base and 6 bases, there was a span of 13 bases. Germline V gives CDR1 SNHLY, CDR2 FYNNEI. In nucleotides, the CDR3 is TGTGCCAGCAGTGAAGAGGAGGGCGGGGGTCAGCCCCAGCATTTT. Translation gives CASSEEEGGGQPQHF.